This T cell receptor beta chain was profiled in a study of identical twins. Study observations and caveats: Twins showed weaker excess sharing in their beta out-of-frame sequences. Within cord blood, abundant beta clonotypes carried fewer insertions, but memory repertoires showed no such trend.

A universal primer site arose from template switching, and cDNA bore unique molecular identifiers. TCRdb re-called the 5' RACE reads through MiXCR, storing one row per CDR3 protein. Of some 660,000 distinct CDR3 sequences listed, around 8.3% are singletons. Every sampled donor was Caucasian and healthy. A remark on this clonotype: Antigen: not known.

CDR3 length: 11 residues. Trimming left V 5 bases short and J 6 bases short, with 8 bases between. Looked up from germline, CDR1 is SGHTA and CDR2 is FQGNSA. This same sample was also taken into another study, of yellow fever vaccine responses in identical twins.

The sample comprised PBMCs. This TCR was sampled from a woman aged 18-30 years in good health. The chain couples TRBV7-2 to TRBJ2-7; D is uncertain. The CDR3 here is CASSPFLEQYF. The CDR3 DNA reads TGTGCCAGCAGCCCATTCCTCGAGCAGTACTTC.